These T cell receptor beta chains were read from a single sample in a study of blood T cell repertoires in COVID-19. Profiling relied on immunoSEQ multiplex PCR, and the TCRdb table lists in-frame clones only, not all of them. This sample has under 130,000 clones, with around 81% found just once. The sequenced sample was peripheral blood. These receptor sequences come from a woman in her seventies with acute or convalescent COVID-19. CDR3s include the opening cysteine and the closing phenylalanine or tryptophan. The D gene is left open where the match is weak. The size entry is marked missing in some rows and otherwise reads once, few, many or a size class.

D gene	V gene	J gene	clone size	CDR3 protein	CDR3 DNA
TRBD1	TRBV5-4	TRBJ1-2	.	CASSLGQIFSYTF	TGTGCCAGCAGTCTGGGACAGATTTTCAGCTACACCTTC
.	TRBV6-2/TRBV6-3	TRBJ2-7	.	CASSYSRQEYEQYF	TGTGCCAGCAGTTACTCCCGGCAGGAATACGAGCAGTACTTC
TRBD2	TRBV6-1	TRBJ2-2	few	CASSEALVLAGDTGELFF	TGTGCCAGCAGTGAAGCGCTCGTACTAGCGGGGGACACCGGGGAGCTGTTTTTT
.	TRBV12-3/TRBV12-4	TRBJ2-7	.	CASSLVRLSEQYF	TGTGCCAGCAGTTTAGTCCGGTTGAGCGAGCAGTACTTC
TRBD2	TRBV5-4	TRBJ2-5	.	CASSPLAGLEVETQYF	TGTGCCAGCAGCCCCTTGGCGGGACTAGAGGTGGAGACCCAGTACTTC
.	TRBV5-5	TRBJ1-3	.	CASSARASSGNTIYF	TGTGCCAGCAGCGCAAGAGCGAGCTCTGGAAACACCATATATTTT
TRBD2	TRBV27	TRBJ2-7	.	CASSSTPGLADSYEQYF	TGTGCCAGCAGTTCAACCCCGGGACTAGCGGACTCCTACGAGCAGTACTTC
TRBD1	TRBV10-1	TRBJ1-2	.	CASSEVPRGQGAYGYTF	TGCGCCAGCAGCGAGGTCCCTAGGGGACAGGGGGCCTATGGCTACACCTTC
.	TRBV3-1/TRBV3-2	TRBJ1-2	few	CASSPLGVRGYTF	TGTGCCAGCAGCCCCCTCGGGGTCCGCGGCTACACCTTC
TRBD2	TRBV4-3	TRBJ2-2	.	CASSPGLAGLRELFF	TGCGCCAGCAGCCCTGGACTAGCGGGATTACGGGAGCTGTTTTTT
TRBD1	TRBV6-6	TRBJ1-4	medium-sized	CASGTGTEDEKLFF	TGTGCCAGCGGGACCGGGACAGAGGATGAAAAACTGTTTTTT
TRBD1	TRBV5-1	TRBJ1-4	few	CASSSSPGQPNEKLFF	TGCGCCAGCAGCTCCTCTCCGGGACAGCCTAATGAAAAACTGTTTTTT
.	TRBV9	TRBJ1-1	.	CASSVGQGGNTEAFF	TGTGCCAGCAGCGTGGGGCAGGGAGGAAACACTGAAGCTTTCTTT
.	TRBV2	TRBJ1-2	.	CASSEALLASGGYTF	TGTGCCAGCAGTGAAGCGCTTCTGGCCTCTGGCGGCTACACCTTC